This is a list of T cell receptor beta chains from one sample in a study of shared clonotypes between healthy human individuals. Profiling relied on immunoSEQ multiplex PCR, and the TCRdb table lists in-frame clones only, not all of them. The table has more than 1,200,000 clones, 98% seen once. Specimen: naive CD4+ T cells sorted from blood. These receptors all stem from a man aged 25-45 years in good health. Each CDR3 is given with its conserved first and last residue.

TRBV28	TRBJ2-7	CATSLEYEQYF
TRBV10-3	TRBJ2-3	CAISDVLASADTQYF
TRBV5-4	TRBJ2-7	CASSFTGVSYEQYF
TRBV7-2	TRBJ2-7	CASSLAGQNFGQYF
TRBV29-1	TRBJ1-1	CSVVGDPNTEAFF
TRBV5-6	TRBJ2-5	CASSQGAQETQYF
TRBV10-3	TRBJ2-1	CAISGIAGGPHNEQFF
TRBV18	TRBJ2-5	CASSPSSTRGGPETQYF
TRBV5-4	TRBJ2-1	CASSLSGNSYNEQFF
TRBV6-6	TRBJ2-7	CASNLDGRIYEQYF
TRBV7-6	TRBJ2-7	CASTLGVAGGPSYEQYF
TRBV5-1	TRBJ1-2	CASSLGTGRFYGYTF
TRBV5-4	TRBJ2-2	CASSLGVAGVAGELFF
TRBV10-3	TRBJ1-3	CAIKQSSGNTIYF
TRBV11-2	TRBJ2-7	CASSIPGQGLYEQYF
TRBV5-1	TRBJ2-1	CASRWPSGLDEQFF
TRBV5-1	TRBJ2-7	CASSLWRSGHSYEQYF
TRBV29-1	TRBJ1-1	CSVEPQSTEAFF
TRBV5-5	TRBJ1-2	CASSLYGQRNYGYTF
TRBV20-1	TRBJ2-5	CSARPTETQYF
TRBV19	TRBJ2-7	CASRPTIAVPAYEQYF
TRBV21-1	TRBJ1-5	CASIPDRYQPQHF
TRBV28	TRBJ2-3	CASSPLRAPSTDTQYF
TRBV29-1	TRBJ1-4	CSVEVGGGEKLFF
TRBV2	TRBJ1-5	CASTEGGRRREQPQHF
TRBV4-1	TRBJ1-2	CASSQPKPGQGAPYYGYTF
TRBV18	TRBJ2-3	CASSDPVVGADTQYF
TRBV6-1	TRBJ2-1	CASSGGVYNEQFF
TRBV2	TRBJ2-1	CASSPSGTRYNEQFF
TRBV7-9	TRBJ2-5	CASSPIEGPGTQYF
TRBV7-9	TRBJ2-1	CASSSFTSSLAEYNEQFF
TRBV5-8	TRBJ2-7	CASSELRGVGEQYF
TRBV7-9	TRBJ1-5	CASSLWTGRNQPQHF
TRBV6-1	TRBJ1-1	CASSGFPTGRDTEAFF
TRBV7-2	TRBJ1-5	CASSPGQGVSQPQHF
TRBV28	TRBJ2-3	CASITSGRQTDTQYF
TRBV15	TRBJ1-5	CATSSGQVDQPQHF
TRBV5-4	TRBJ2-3	CASSFAGATDTQYF
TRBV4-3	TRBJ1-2	CASSQEGGTGVYGYTF
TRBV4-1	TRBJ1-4	CASSQERGPSREKLFF
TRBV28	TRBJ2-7	CASTPGGYTYEQYF
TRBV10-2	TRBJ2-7	CASGRGRYKYEQYF
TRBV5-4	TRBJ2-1	CASSLTVYNEQFF
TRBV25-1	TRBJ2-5	CASSPRRQETQYF
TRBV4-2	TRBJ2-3	CASSHYTEGGNTDTQYF
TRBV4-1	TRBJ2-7	CASSPGSRLAGGAEQYF
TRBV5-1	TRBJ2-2	CASSNGQGSITGELFF
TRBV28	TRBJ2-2	CASSQLVVGTGELFF
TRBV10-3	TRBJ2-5	CAISELAGAQETQYF
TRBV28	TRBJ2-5	CASGVAVETQYF
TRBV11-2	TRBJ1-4	CASSLELRAAMFF
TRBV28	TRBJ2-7	CATRGVGEQYF